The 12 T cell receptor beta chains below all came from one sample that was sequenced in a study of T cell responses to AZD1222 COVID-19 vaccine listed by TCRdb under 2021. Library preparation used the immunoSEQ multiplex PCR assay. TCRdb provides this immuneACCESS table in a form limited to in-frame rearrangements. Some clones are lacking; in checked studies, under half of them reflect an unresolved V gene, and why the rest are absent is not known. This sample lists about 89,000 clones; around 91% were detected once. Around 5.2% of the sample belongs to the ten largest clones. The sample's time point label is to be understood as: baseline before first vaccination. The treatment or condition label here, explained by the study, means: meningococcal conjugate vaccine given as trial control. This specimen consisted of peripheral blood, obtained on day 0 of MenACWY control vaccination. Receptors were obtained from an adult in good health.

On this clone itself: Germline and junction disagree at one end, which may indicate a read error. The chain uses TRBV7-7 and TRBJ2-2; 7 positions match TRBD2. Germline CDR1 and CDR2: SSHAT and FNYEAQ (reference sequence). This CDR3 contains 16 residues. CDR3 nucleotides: TGTGCTAGCAGCTTAGGGAGGGGCCCGAACACCGGGGAGCTGTTTTTT. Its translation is CASSLGRGPNTGELFF. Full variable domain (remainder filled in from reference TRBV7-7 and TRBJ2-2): GAGVSQSPRYKVTKRGQDVTLRCDPISSHATLYWYQQALGQGPEFLTYFNYEAQPDKSGLPSDRFSAERPEGSISTLTIQRTEQRDSAMYRCASSLGRGPNTGELFFGEGSRLTVL.

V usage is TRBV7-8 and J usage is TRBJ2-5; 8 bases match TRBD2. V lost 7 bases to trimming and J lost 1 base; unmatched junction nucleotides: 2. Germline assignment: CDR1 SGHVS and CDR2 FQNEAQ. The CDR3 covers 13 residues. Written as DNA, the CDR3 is TGTGCCAGCACCGGACTAGCCCAAGAGACCCAGTACTTC. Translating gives CASTGLAQETQYF.

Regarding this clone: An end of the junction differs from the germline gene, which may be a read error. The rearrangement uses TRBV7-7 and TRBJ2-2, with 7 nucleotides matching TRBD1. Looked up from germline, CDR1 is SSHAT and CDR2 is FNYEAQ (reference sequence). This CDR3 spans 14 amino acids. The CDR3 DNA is TGTGCTAGCAGCGCCACAGGGGTCACCGGGGAGCTGTTTTTT. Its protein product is CASSATGVTGELFF.

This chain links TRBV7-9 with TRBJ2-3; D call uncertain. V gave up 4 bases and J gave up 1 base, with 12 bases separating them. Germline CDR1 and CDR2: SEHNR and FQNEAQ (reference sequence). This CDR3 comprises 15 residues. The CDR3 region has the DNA TGTGCCAGCAGCTCCCCCGGTTGGGGCACAGATACGCAGTATTTT. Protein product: CASSSPGWGTDTQYF.

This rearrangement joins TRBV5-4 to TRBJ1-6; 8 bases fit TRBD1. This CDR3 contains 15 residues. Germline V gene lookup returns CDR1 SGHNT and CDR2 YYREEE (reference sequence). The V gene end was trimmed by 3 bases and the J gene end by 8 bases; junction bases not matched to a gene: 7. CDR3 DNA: TGTGCCAGCAGCTGGGGACAGGCCAAGGATTCACCCCTCCACTTT. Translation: CASSWGQAKDSPLHF.

Here the CDR3 DNA reads TGTGCCAGTTCAGGGGGCCGATGGGAAAAACTGTTTTTT. Its translation is CASSGGRWEKLFF. This rearrangement joins TRBV19 to TRBJ1-4; 8 bases are shared with TRBD1. The CDR3 consists of 13 residues. The junction had 7 bases not matched to a gene; V was cut back by 8 bases and J by 8 bases. The V gene's germline CDR1 is LNHDA and CDR2 SQIVND (reference sequence).

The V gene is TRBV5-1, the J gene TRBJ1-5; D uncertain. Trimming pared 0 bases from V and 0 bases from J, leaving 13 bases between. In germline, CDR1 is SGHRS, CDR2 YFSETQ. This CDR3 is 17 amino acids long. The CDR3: CASSLGTGAYSNQPQHF. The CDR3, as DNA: TGCGCCAGCAGCTTGGGGACCGGAGCTTATAGCAATCAGCCCCAGCATTTT.

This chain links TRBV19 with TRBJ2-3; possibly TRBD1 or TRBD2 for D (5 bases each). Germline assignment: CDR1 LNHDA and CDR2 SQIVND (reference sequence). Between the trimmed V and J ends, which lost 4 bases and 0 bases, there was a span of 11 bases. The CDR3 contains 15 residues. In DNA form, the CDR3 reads TGTGCCAGTAGTACCGGGACGGCTAGCACAGATACGCAGTATTTT. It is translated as CASSTGTASTDTQYF.

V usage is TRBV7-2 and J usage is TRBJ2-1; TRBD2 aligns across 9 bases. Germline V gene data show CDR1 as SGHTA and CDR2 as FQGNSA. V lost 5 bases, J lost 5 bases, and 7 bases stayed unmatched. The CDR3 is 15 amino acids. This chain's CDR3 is CASSVGLAKNNEQFF. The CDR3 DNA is TGTGCCAGCAGCGTAGGACTAGCGAAAAACAATGAGCAGTTCTTC.

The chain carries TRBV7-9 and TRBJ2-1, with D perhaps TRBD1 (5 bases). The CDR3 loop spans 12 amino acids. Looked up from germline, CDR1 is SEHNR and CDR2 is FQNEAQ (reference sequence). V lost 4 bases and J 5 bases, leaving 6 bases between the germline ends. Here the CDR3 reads CASSSRDNEQFF. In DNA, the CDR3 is TGTGCCAGCAGCTCCAGGGACAATGAGCAGTTCTTC.

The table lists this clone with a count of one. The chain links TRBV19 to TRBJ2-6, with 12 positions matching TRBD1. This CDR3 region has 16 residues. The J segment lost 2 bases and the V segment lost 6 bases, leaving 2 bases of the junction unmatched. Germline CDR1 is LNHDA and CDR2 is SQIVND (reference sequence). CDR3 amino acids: CASRGQGAPGANVLTF. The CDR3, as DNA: TGTGCCAGTAGGGGACAGGGGGCACCTGGGGCCAACGTCCTGACTTTC.

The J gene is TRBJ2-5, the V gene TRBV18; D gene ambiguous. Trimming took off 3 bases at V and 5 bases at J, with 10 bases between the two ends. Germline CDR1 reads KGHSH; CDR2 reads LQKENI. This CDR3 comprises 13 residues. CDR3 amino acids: CASSPPSEETQYF. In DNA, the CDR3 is TGTGCCAGCTCACCGCCTAGTGAGGAGACCCAGTACTTC. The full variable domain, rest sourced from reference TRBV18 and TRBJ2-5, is NAGVMQNPRHLVRRRGQEARLRCSPMKGHSHVYWYRQLPEEGLKFMVYLQKENIIDESGMPKERFSAEFPKEGPSILRIQQVVRGDSAAYFCASSPPSEETQYFGPGTRLLVL.